This T cell receptor beta chain is drawn from a study of T cell changes during pregnancy in multiple sclerosis. The repertoire was sequenced with immunoSEQ multiplex PCR; TCRdb's copy has only in-frame clones and lacks some. The profile shows about 75,000 clones, over 85% of them singletons. The germline CDR1 and CDR2 sequences are MGHDK and SYGVNS. Trimming left V 0 bases short and J 7 bases short, with 6 bases between. The CDR3 extends over 12 amino acids. This chain uses TRBV25-1 with TRBJ2-5; the D is unclear. This material consisted of CD4+ T cells from peripheral blood mononuclear cells, taken after pregnancy. The receptor's source is a female donor with multiple sclerosis, enrolled in a pregnancy study. CDR3 loop: CASSEYPVTQYF. DNA for the CDR3: TGTGCCAGCAGTGAATATCCGGTGACCCAGTACTTC.